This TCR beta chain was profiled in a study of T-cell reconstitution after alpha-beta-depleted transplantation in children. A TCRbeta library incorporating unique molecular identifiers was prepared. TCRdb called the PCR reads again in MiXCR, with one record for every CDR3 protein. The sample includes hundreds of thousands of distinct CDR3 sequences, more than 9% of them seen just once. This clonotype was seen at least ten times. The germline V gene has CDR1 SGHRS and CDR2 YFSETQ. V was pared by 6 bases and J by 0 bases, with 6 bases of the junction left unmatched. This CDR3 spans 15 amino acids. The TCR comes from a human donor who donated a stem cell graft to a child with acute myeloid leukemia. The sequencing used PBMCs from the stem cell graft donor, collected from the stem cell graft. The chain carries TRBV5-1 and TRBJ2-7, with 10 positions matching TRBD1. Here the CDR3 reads CASTSRDRGSYEQYF. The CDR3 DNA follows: TGCGCCAGCACCTCAAGGGACAGGGGCTCCTACGAGCAGTACTTC.